Listed below are T cell receptor beta chains from one sample, sequenced in a study of shared clonotypes between healthy human individuals. The assay was immunoSEQ multiplex PCR, and TCRdb's table has in-frame clones only and misses some. In the table there are a few million clones, 80% to 95% of which are singletons. The sample taken for sequencing was naive CD8+ T cells from PBMCs. These receptors originate from a man younger than 35 in good health. Some clones in this sample may be carry-over from other donors' samples. Each CDR3 is given with its conserved first and last residue. A D gene is named only where the DNA matches it firmly. Size tells how often a clone was seen (once, few, many) or the class of an expanded clone, and some rows leave it out.

TRBV6-4	once	.	TRBJ2-4	CASSDCRWGFF	TGTGCCAGCAGTGACTGCCGCTGGGGTTTCTTC
TRBV4-3	.	TRBD1	TRBJ1-1	CASSQGRGRNTEAFF	TGCGCCAGCAGCCAAGGCAGGGGGCGCAACACTGAAGCTTTCTTT
TRBV10-3	.	.	TRBJ2-5	CAISESRTNQETQYF	TGTGCCATCAGTGAGTCGAGGACCAACCAAGAGACCCAGTACTTC
TRBV9	.	TRBD2	TRBJ2-7	CASTHGTSDYEQYF	TGTGCCAGCACCCATGGGACTAGCGACTACGAGCAGTACTTC
TRBV6-1	once	.	TRBJ1-5	CASRTLNSNQPQHF	TGTGCCAGCAGGACACTTAATAGCAATCAGCCCCAGCATTTT
TRBV30	once	.	TRBJ2-7	CAWTESTRPYEQYF	TGTGCCTGGACCGAGTCGACTCGGCCCTACGAGCAGTACTTC
TRBV28	.	TRBD2	TRBJ2-2	CASSPPGGAGAGELFF	TGTGCCAGCAGCCCCCCCGGGGGAGCGGGGGCCGGGGAGCTGTTTTTT
TRBV2	.	TRBD2	TRBJ2-7	CASSVTGGAEQYF	TGTGCCAGCAGTGTGACGGGAGGGGCCGAGCAGTACTTC
TRBV2	.	TRBD2	TRBJ2-3	CASRGLAGGNTQYF	TGTGCCAGCAGAGGACTAGCGGGAGGGAATACGCAGTATTTT
TRBV28	once	.	TRBJ1-5	CASSPTGDYNQPQHF	TGTGCCAGCAGTCCCACCGGTGATTACAATCAGCCCCAGCATTTT
TRBV27	.	TRBD1	TRBJ2-5	CASGSDRALETQYF	TGTGCCAGCGGGTCCGACAGGGCTTTAGAGACCCAGTACTTC
TRBV7-3	few	.	TRBJ1-4	CASSLGRGEKLFF	TGTGCCAGCAGCTTGGGCAGGGGCGAAAAACTGTTTTTT
TRBV5-1	.	.	TRBJ2-2	CASSLGWGAGELFF	TGCGCCAGCAGCTTGGGCTGGGGAGCCGGGGAGCTGTTTTTT
TRBV9	once	.	TRBJ2-1	CASSVGGFGSEQFF	TGTGCCAGCAGCGTAGGGGGGTTTGGGAGTGAGCAGTTCTTC
TRBV9	once	TRBD1	TRBJ2-3	CASSVDRGWRGTDTQYF	TGTGCCAGCAGCGTAGACAGGGGGTGGCGGGGCACAGATACGCAGTATTTT
TRBV15	.	.	TRBJ2-4	CATSRELTLEAKNIQYF	TGTGCCACCAGCAGAGAACTAACCCTTGAGGCCAAAAACATTCAGTACTTC
TRBV6-1	.	.	TRBJ2-7	CASNRPGGSYEQYF	TGTGCCAGCAACCGGCCAGGCGGGTCCTACGAGCAGTACTTC
TRBV6-5	.	.	TRBJ1-2	CASSYSVWDGYTF	TGTGCCAGCAGTTACTCAGTATGGGATGGCTACACCTTC
TRBV9	.	TRBD1	TRBJ2-2	CASSDRDSPTGELFF	TGTGCCAGCAGCGACCGGGACAGCCCTACCGGGGAGCTGTTTTTT
TRBV18	.	.	TRBJ2-5	CASSPTGATQETQYF	TGTGCCAGCTCACCAACGGGCGCTACGCAAGAGACCCAGTACTTC